This TCR beta chain was sequenced for a study of cytomegalovirus exposure and HLA in healthy donors. The CDR3 totals 13 residues. Germline assignment: CDR1 GTSNPN and CDR2 SVGIG (reference sequence). Trimming took 3 bases from V and 5 from J; bases not matched to a gene: 4. Study findings and constraints: Researchers reported in a later analysis that common viral pathogens appeared linked to several top clusters.

Worth noting for this clone: The antigen remains unidentified.

Amplification used 60 Vbeta primers and 13 Jbeta primers. Sequencing used immunoSEQ multiplex PCR; TCRdb keeps in-frame clones, though not all of them. The repertoire has 130,000 to 150,000 clones, approximately 79% of them found once; the top ten carry less than 3%. The receptor was derived from a woman in her 30s in good health and CMV-seronegative. The genes are TRBV30 and TRBJ2-1; TRBD2 matches at 7 bases. The sample consisted of PBMCs. The CDR3 region is CAWSRGLDNEQFF. The CDR3 DNA reads TGTGCCTGGAGCCGCGGACTAGACAATGAGCAGTTCTTC.